The T cell receptor beta chain under discussion was sequenced for a study of siplizumab effects on memory and regulatory T cells (dated by TCRdb to between 2017 and 2020). Broadly, across the study: The study looked at the effect of siplizumab, an anti-CD2 antibody, on alloreactive T-cell subsets in allogeneic mixed lymphocyte reactions made from human PBMCs. Study-wide conclusions, independent of this receptor: Of the alloreactive CD4+ clones that could be mapped, the Treg-derived share averaged about 63% with siplizumab compared with 26.9% in control reactions. For roughly 75-96% of proliferating CD4+ or CD8+ clones, no naive or memory phenotype could be assigned. Unstimulated naive T cells appeared to be more diverse than memory T cells, and naive cells seemed to make a substantial contribution to the alloresponse. The cumulative frequency of alloreactive sequences traceable to unstimulated CD4+ memory T cells was significantly reduced by siplizumab. Because sequences at frequencies below about 10^-5 were poorly captured, only a minor fraction of alloreactive clones could be mapped back to unstimulated subsets. Whether proliferating Tregs from siplizumab cultures actually had suppressive function was not functionally confirmed.

This clone was observed once. The antigen it recognizes is unknown. One base away there is no much larger clone; base qualities are not given. Sorted unstimulated T cells and proliferating T cells recovered from mixed lymphocyte reactions underwent TCRbeta CDR3 sequencing. Fresh whole blood from fewer than 11 HLA-typed healthy donors was used to isolate PBMCs. To map where alloreactive clones came from, CD4+ regulatory T cells in the unstimulated state were FACS-sorted. Germline trimming amounts to 0 bases on V and 6 bases on J, with 11 as the count of junction bases outside the gene matches. According to the germline V gene, CDR1 reads MGHRA and CDR2 reads YSYEKL. The CDR3 goes from the cysteine to the phenylalanine over 16 residues. The retained sequence is limited to the CDR3, 48 bases, with the frame set at the first base. Receptors were amplified or captured by the immunoSEQ multiplex PCR assay. Roughly 10^5 TCR templates per sample were assayed on the deep sequencing platform. Genomic DNA extracted from sorted T cells was used for TCRbeta CDR3 sequencing. As for how the authors treated the data: The R programming language was used for the clonal analysis of the TCRbeta CDR3 data. Alloreactive CD4+ and CD8+ clones were identified by comparing unstimulated samples to CFSE-low samples taken after the reaction. Alloreactive CD4+ clones were assigned to regulatory or non-regulatory origin by matching sequences to sorted unstimulated Treg and non-Treg repertoires. The immuneACCESS repertoire file appears here via TCRdb, limited to in-frame rearrangements. These files lack a portion of the clones; in checked studies, under half of the deficit traces to unresolved V genes, and the cause of the others is not known. D and trimming were read from the DNA, whereas the V and J calls and clone size are those reported in that table. The sample table lists 65,000 to 70,000 clones, 75% to 90% of them with a count of one. The top ten hold over 1.5% of the sample.

The sequenced sample consisted of Tregs sorted from blood. The sequence was obtained from a human donor in good health. This chain is built from TRBV4-1 and TRBJ2-7, with 7 bases aligning to TRBD1. The sequenced DNA: TGCGCCAGCAGCCAAGATTTTGGCAGGGGGTCGTCCGAGCAGTACTTC. It encodes CASSQDFGRGSSEQYF.